This T cell receptor (beta chain) came from a study of T cell repertoires in cytomegalovirus infection. Many counts were recorded for this clonotype. The antigen remains undetermined. TCRdb used MiXCR to reprocess the reads, holding one entry per CDR3 protein. The table lists about 130,000 distinct CDR3 sequences, more than 7% of them singletons. This CDR3 is built from 13 residues. Germline CDR1 and CDR2: DFQATT and SNEGSKA (reference sequence). The V gene lost 4 bases and the J gene lost 3 bases, with 10 bases spanning the gap. Overall study findings and caveats: The cumulative frequency of public TCR beta families distinguished individuals who carried CMV together with the relevant HLA.

The chain recombines TRBV20-1 with TRBJ1-5; D is perhaps TRBD1 (5 bases). The sequenced sample was PBMCs. The sequence was obtained from a human donor in good health (CMV status not recorded). Some clones in this sample may be carry-over from other donors' samples. The CDR3 DNA reads TGCAGTGCTAAAGGAGGGGACAATCAGCCCCAGCATTTT. This sequence encodes CSAKGGDNQPQHF.